A selection of T cell receptor beta chains follows, all from one sample in a study of blood T cell repertoires in COVID-19. Clones were read by immunoSEQ multiplex PCR, and TCRdb kept only the in-frame ones, dropping some. The sample holds around 47,000 clones, roughly 89% seen once. The sequencing input was peripheral blood. Source of these receptors: a man aged 40-49 years with COVID-19, enrolled during active disease. The CDR3 runs from the conserved cysteine through the conserved F or W. D genes are given only for firm matches. Some rows mark clone size as missing; the rest say once, few, many or name a class of expanded clone.

V gene	CDR3 length	J gene	clone size	D gene	CDR3 protein	CDR3 DNA
TRBV19	16	TRBJ2-2	medium-sized	-	CASTPPGVGSTGELFF	TGTGCCAGTACCCCCCCGGGGGTTGGTAGCACCGGGGAGCTGTTTTTT
TRBV30	12	TRBJ2-5	-	TRBD1	CAWGTGWETQYF	TGTGCCTGGGGGACAGGGTGGGAGACCCAGTACTTC
TRBV28	15	TRBJ1-1	few	TRBD1	CASSQTGWLNTEAFF	TGTGCCAGCAGTCAGACAGGGTGGTTGAACACTGAAGCTTTCTTT
TRBV13	15	TRBJ2-7	-	TRBD1	CASSSPGTGVDEQYF	TGTGCCAGCAGCTCACCCGGGACAGGGGTTGACGAGCAGTACTTC
TRBV5-1	13	TRBJ2-7	-	TRBD1	CASRGQGTYEQYF	TGCGCCAGCAGGGGACAGGGAACCTACGAGCAGTACTTC
TRBV29-1	14	TRBJ1-1	-	-	CSGDPTGRNTEAFF	TGCAGCGGAGACCCCACGGGGAGAAACACTGAAGCTTTCTTT
TRBV4-1	17	TRBJ1-2	-	-	CASSQELRVSGDYGYTF	TGCGCCAGCAGCCAAGAGCTGAGGGTCTCGGGGGACTATGGCTACACCTTC
TRBV28	16	TRBJ2-3	-	TRBD1	CASSSGRDRATDTQYF	TGTGCCAGCAGTTCGGGGAGGGACAGGGCTACAGATACGCAGTATTTT
TRBV24-1	14	TRBJ2-3	-	-	CATSDPDTQDTQYF	TGTGCCACCAGTGACCCGGACACGCAAGATACGCAGTATTTT
TRBV5-4	14	TRBJ2-2	-	TRBD2	CANSFGGDTGELFF	TGTGCCAACAGCTTCGGGGGGGACACCGGGGAGCTGTTTTTT
TRBV6-5	14	TRBJ1-6	-	-	CASSSRVDNSPLHF	TGTGCCAGCAGTTCGAGGGTGGATAATTCACCCCTCCACTTT
TRBV30	13	TRBJ2-7	-	-	CAHRLPGTYEQYF	TGTGCCCACCGACTCCCAGGGACCTACGAGCAGTACTTC
TRBV6-5	15	TRBJ1-6	-	TRBD1	CASRAGTGGDSPLHF	TGTGCCAGCAGGGCCGGGACAGGGGGCGATTCACCCCTCCACTTT
TRBV6-4	16	TRBJ2-2	-	-	CASSEAAGQTTGELFF	TGTGCCAGCAGCGAGGCCGCGGGACAGACCACCGGGGAGCTGTTTTTT
TRBV10-2	16	TRBJ1-1	-	-	CASSELGGRGTFEAFF	TGCGCCAGCAGTGAACTCGGCGGGAGAGGGACATTTGAAGCTTTCTTT
TRBV4-1	14	TRBJ2-5	-	-	CASSQGPSGETQYF	TGCGCCAGCAGCCAAGGCCCATCGGGGGAGACCCAGTACTTC
TRBV11-2	14	TRBJ2-2	-	-	CASSATSVIGELFF	TGTGCCAGCAGCGCCACTAGTGTGATCGGGGAGCTGTTTTTT
TRBV5-4	15	TRBJ1-3	few	-	CASSLDRASGNTIYF	TGTGCCAGCAGCTTGGACAGGGCGTCTGGAAACACCATATATTTT
TRBV19	14	TRBJ2-1	-	TRBD2	CASSLQRGGNEQFF	TGTGCCAGTAGTCTCCAGCGGGGGGGCAATGAGCAGTTCTTC
TRBV27	14	TRBJ1-6	-	TRBD1	CASRQGTYNSPLHF	TGTGCCAGCAGACAGGGGACCTATAATTCACCCCTCCACTTT
TRBV7-9	18	TRBJ1-6	-	-	CASSLDVTGSSYNSPLHF	TGTGCCAGCAGCTTAGATGTGACGGGAAGCTCCTATAATTCACCCCTCCACTTT
TRBV27	13	TRBJ1-5	-	-	CASSLSGDQPQHF	TGTGCCAGCAGTTTATCAGGGGATCAGCCCCAGCATTTT
TRBV7-9	19	TRBJ2-7	-	TRBD2	CASSLYPSPSGGTSYEQYF	TGTGCCAGCAGCTTATATCCCTCCCCTAGCGGGGGGACCTCCTACGAGCAGTACTTC
TRBV3-1/TRBV3-2	14	TRBJ2-3	-	TRBD2	CASRASGGPDTQYF	TGTGCCAGCAGGGCTAGCGGGGGCCCAGATACGCAGTATTTT
TRBV2	16	TRBJ2-2	-	TRBD2	CASRLLAGANTGELFF	TGTGCCAGCAGGTTACTAGCGGGGGCGAACACCGGGGAGCTGTTTTTT
TRBV4-1	18	TRBJ2-3	-	TRBD2	CASSPKASGGASTDTQYF	TGCGCCAGCAGCCCCAAAGCTAGCGGGGGTGCTAGCACAGATACGCAGTATTTT
TRBV6-2/TRBV6-3	14	TRBJ2-5	-	-	CASSVFGGRETQYF	TGTGCCAGCAGTGTGTTCGGGGGGCGAGAGACCCAGTACTTC
TRBV5-6	15	TRBJ2-6	-	-	CASSWEVSGANVLTF	TGTGCCAGCAGCTGGGAGGTTTCTGGGGCCAACGTCCTGACTTTC